Here is one TCR beta chain with its context. As yet, its antigen is unknown. The PCR made use of 60 Vbeta and 13 Jbeta primers. Profiling relied on immunoSEQ multiplex PCR, and the TCRdb table lists in-frame clones only, not all of them. Of 120,000 or so clones listed, 70% to 80% are singletons. This record belongs to a study of cytomegalovirus exposure and HLA in healthy donors. Overall study: An early release of data contained tens of millions of unique TCRs, which came from HLA-typed donors.

Study-level findings and limits: Being productive about 87% or about 30% of the time was typical of most TCR beta V segments in an earlier analysis. Cytomegalovirus association was assigned to around 150 TCR beta chains. Later analysis associated a missense DCLRE1C variant with TCR beta V- and J-gene trimming.

Specimen: PBMCs. The clonotype comes from a woman in her thirties or forties in good health and CMV-seropositive.

CDR3 DNA: TGTGCCAGCAGTTTAATCTCAGGGGGCGTAATCGCTGAAGCTTTCTTT. This translates into CASSLISGGVIAEAFF. This chain connects TRBV28 to TRBJ1-1; 8 nucleotides match TRBD1. This CDR3 has 16 residues. V trimming: 2 bases; J trimming: 6 bases; junction bases outside the gene matches: 11. CDR1 and CDR2 from the germline V gene are MDHEN and SYDVKM.